The 25 T cell receptor beta chains reported below all come from one sample, sequenced in a study of T cell repertoires in cytomegalovirus infection. TCRdb passed the reads through MiXCR, listing each CDR3 protein once. The repertoire includes about 890,000 distinct CDR3 sequences, roughly 30% of them detected once, and 13% sits in the top ten. Their cognate antigens are unknown. Sequenced here: cultured CD8+ T cells from PBMCs, sampled from culture after CMV antigen stimulation. The source is a human donor in good health (CMV status not recorded). Some clones in this sample may be carry-over from other donors' samples.

This clonotype was counted a few times. The chain recombines TRBV6-5 with TRBJ1-4; D not resolved. The CDR3 is 15 residues long. V gave up 2 bases and J gave up 4 bases, with 11 bases separating them. CDR1 is MNHEY and CDR2 is SVGAGI in the germline V gene. CDR3 nucleotide sequence: TGTGCCAGCAGTTACGTTGCAGGTCTTAATGAAAAACTGTTTTTT. Amino acids: CASSYVAGLNEKLFF.

This chain links TRBV4-1 with TRBJ1-1; 9 bases are shared with TRBD1. The trim removed 4 bases at V and 0 bases at J, leaving 3 bases unmatched. This CDR3 is 15 amino acids long. Germline V gene data show CDR1 as MGHRA and CDR2 as YSYEKL. For the CDR3, the DNA is TGCGCCAGCAGCCGACAGGGGGTGGTGAACACTGAAGCTTTCTTT. Translation gives CASSRQGVVNTEAFF.

The chain couples TRBV20-1 to TRBJ1-6; 7 bases match TRBD1. The CDR3 contains 15 residues. Germline lookup yields CDR1 DFQATT and CDR2 SNEGSKA (reference sequence). V lost 3 bases and J lost 4; bases outside the gene matches: 6. In DNA, the CDR3 is TGCAGTGCTAGGGTCCGGGACAGTTATAATTCACCCCTCCACTTT. Amino acids: CSARVRDSYNSPLHF.

About this clonotype: This may arise from a read error, as a much more abundant clone is one base away. The chain combines TRBV7-6 with TRBJ2-7; D may match TRBD1 or TRBD2 (5 bases each). Germline CDR1 reads SGHVS; CDR2 reads FNYEAQ. This CDR3 region has 15 residues. V was cut by 5 bases and J by 0 bases, with 14 bases left in between. The CDR3 here is CASSPQTGHSYEQYF. CDR3 nucleotide sequence: TGTGCCAGCAGCCCCCAGACGGGGCACTCCTACGAGCAGTACTTC.

The chain couples TRBV6-5 to TRBJ2-5, with D possibly being TRBD1 (6 bases). This CDR3 comprises 18 residues. Germline values: CDR1 MNHEY, CDR2 SVGAGI. Trimming stripped 2 bases from V and 0 bases from J, with 19 bases between. The CDR3 region has the DNA TGTGCCAGCAGTTACGTAGGCTTCAACACAGGGTACCAAGAGACCCAGTACTTC. Amino acids: CASSYVGFNTGYQETQYF.

This sequence joins TRBV20-1 and TRBJ1-6; 7 nucleotides align to TRBD1. This CDR3 comprises 19 residues. Germline values: CDR1 DFQATT, CDR2 SNEGSKA (reference sequence). Trimming cost V 6 bases and J 1 base; bases outside gene matches: 18. The DNA of the CDR3 is TGCAGTGCGGAACAGCCCATGACAGGGCCCGAGTCCTATAATTCACCCCTCCACTTT. Translating it yields CSAEQPMTGPESYNSPLHF.

This chain joins TRBV4-3 and TRBJ2-1; 8 bases line up with TRBD2. The CDR3 is made up of 16 amino acids. The germline CDR1 and CDR2 sequences are LGHNA and YSLEER. Trimming at V came to 4 bases and at J to 1 base, leaving 6 bases not matched to a gene. Written as DNA, the CDR3 is TGCGCCAGCAGCCCCGGACTAGCAAGTTCCTACAATGAGCAGTTCTTC. Translated, it gives CASSPGLASSYNEQFF.

CDR3 sequence (DNA): TGTGCCAGCAGCTTCTCGGCTGCTGAAGCTTTCTTT. Translating gives CASSFSAAEAFF. The V gene is TRBV7-9, the J gene TRBJ1-1, with no clear D. CDR3 size: 12 residues. Trimming pared 3 bases from V and 6 bases from J, leaving 8 bases between. The germline gives CDR1 SEHNR, CDR2 FQNEAQ (reference sequence).

The table lists this clonotype with a few counts. The chain is built from TRBV20-1 and TRBJ2-3; TRBD2 matches 8 bases. V gave up 6 bases and J gave up 0 bases; unmatched junction bases: 5. This CDR3 is built from 14 residues. In germline, CDR1 is DFQATT, CDR2 SNEGSKA (reference sequence). CDR3 protein: CSAFERGSTDTQYF. In nucleotides, the CDR3 is TGCAGTGCCTTCGAGCGGGGGAGCACAGATACGCAGTATTTT.

This rearrangement joins TRBV27 to TRBJ1-6; D is unresolved. Looked up from germline, CDR1 is MNHEY and CDR2 is SMNVEV (reference sequence). The CDR3 is made up of 20 amino acids. V shed 0 bases and J shed 3 bases, with 21 bases lying between them. CDR3 nucleotides: TGTGCCAGCAGTTTATCGAGCGCCGGGGAAAGGGAATTCTATAATTCACCCCTCCACTTT. It specifies CASSLSSAGEREFYNSPLHF.

The chain has TRBV27 and TRBJ1-2, with D perhaps matching TRBD1 (6 bases). Trimming took off 5 bases at V and 5 bases at J, with 15 bases between the two ends. The CDR3 is 14 residues long. Germline assignment: CDR1 MNHEY and CDR2 SMNVEV (reference sequence). For the CDR3, the DNA is TGTGCCAGCAGTAGGGGGGTTGGTTGGTATGGCTACACCTTC. Translation: CASSRGVGWYGYTF.

This clonotype was seen repeatedly, ten times or more. This rearrangement joins TRBV6-5 to TRBJ1-2; no definite D call. CDR1 and CDR2 from the germline V gene are MNHEY and SVGAGI. The CDR3 spans 13 residues. V lost 3 bases and J 4 bases, leaving 9 bases between the germline ends. The DNA of the CDR3 is TGTGCCAGCAGTTATGGTCAGCCCTATGGCTACACCTTC. This sequence encodes CASSYGQPYGYTF.

V gene TRBV4-2 combines with J gene TRBJ1-1; perhaps TRBD1 as D (6 bases). V lost 2 bases and J 5 bases, leaving 18 bases between the germline ends. The CDR3 runs to 16 residues. The germline gives CDR1 LGHNA, CDR2 YNFKEQ. The CDR3 nucleotides read TGTGCCAGCAGCCAAAAAGTATCACAGGGCAGTACTGAAGCTTTCTTT. This translates into CASSQKVSQGSTEAFF.

This clonotype occurred a few times. Its ends do not fully match the called genes, so a read error is possible. This rearrangement joins TRBV19 to TRBJ1-5, with 8 bases fitting TRBD1. The CDR3 sequence is 15 residues long. Germline CDR1 reads LNHDA; CDR2 reads SQIVND (reference sequence). CDR3 region: CASSWSAGGKQPQHF. Written as DNA, the CDR3 is TGTGCCAGTAGTTGGTCGGCAGGGGGCAAACAGCCCCAGCATTTT. Full variable domain (missing parts from reference TRBV19 and TRBJ1-5): DGGITQSPKYLFRKEGQNVTLSCEQNLNHDAMYWYRQDPGQGLRLIYYSQIVNDFQKGDIAEGYSVSREKKESFPLTVTSAQKNPTAFYLCASSWSAGGKQPQHFGDGTRLSIL.

A few counts support this clonotype. The chain recombines TRBV6-5 with TRBJ1-6; 8 bases match TRBD1. Looked up from germline, CDR1 is MNHEY and CDR2 is SVGAGI. CDR3 size: 14 residues. Losses at the gene ends were 2 bases for V and 13 bases for J; bases not matched to a gene: 7. The CDR3 DNA follows: TGTGCCAGCAGTTACGGACAGGGAGTGGGGCCCCTCCACTTT. Protein sequence: CASSYGQGVGPLHF.

This clonotype has ten or more counts. The V and J genes are TRBV7-2 and TRBJ2-5; unclear D gene. With 2 bases removed from V and 4 bases from J, the gap between germline ends came to 8 bases. CDR1 and CDR2 (germline): SGHTA, FQGNSA. This CDR3 contains 13 residues. The chain's CDR3 is CASSLNRRETQYF. The CDR3 nucleotides read TGTGCCAGCAGCTTAAATAGGAGAGAGACCCAGTACTTC. Filled out from reference TRBV7-2 and TRBJ2-5, the complete variable domain reads GAGVSQSPSNKVTEKGKDVELRCDPISGHTALYWYRQSLGQGLEFLIYFQGNSAPDKSGLPSDRFSAERTGGSVSTLTIQRTQQEDSAVYLCASSLNRRETQYFGPGTRLLVL.

This clonotype was seen many times. The V gene is TRBV27, the J gene TRBJ2-4; 11 bases are a match to TRBD2. Germline loops: CDR1 MNHEY, CDR2 SMNVEV (reference sequence). This CDR3 has 14 residues. Losses at the gene ends were 5 bases for V and 10 bases for J; bases not matched to a gene: 7. The CDR3: CASSITTSGDIQYF. The CDR3 DNA reads as TGTGCCAGCAGTATTACGACTAGCGGGGATATTCAGTACTTC.

This clonotype showed up many times. The chain is built from TRBV7-8 and TRBJ2-1; D could derive from TRBD1 or TRBD2 (6 bases each). The CDR3 has 15 amino acids. Germline V CDR1 and CDR2: SGHVS, FQNEAQ. The V end was cut by 3 bases, the J end by 2 bases, with 11 bases between. The CDR3 sequence: CASSFLRGPYNEQFF. The CDR3 nucleotides read TGTGCCAGCAGCTTTCTCCGGGGGCCCTACAATGAGCAGTTCTTC.

This clonotype has just a few counts. The CDR3 here is CASSEPLRGSGANVLTF. In nucleotides, the CDR3 is TGTGCCAGCAGCGAGCCCCTTCGAGGATCTGGGGCCAACGTCCTGACTTTC. This chain links TRBV9 with TRBJ2-6; D not certain. The V gene lost 3 bases and the J gene lost 1 base, with 14 bases spanning the gap. The CDR3 is 17 residues long. Germline CDR1 reads SGDLS; CDR2 reads YYNGEE.

This chain joins TRBV18 and TRBJ2-7, with D hard to call. Trimming cost V 3 bases and J 6 bases, with 15 bases left between them. CDR3 length: 14 amino acids. Germline V gene lookup returns CDR1 KGHSH and CDR2 LQKENI. Here the CDR3 DNA reads TGTGCCAGCTCACCGGAAGGGTATGACGGCGAGCAGTACGTC. This encodes CASSPEGYDGEQYV.

The V gene is TRBV5-5, the J gene TRBJ2-2, with 8 bases identical to TRBD1. The V segment lost 6 bases and the J segment 7 bases; nucleotides outside the gene matches: 8. CDR1 and CDR2 from the germline V gene are SGHKS and YYEKEE (reference sequence). This CDR3 spans 14 amino acids. CDR3 coding DNA: TGTGCCAGCACCCCGGACAGGGAGGTCGGGGAGCTGTTTTTT. It is translated as CASTPDREVGELFF.

The chain links TRBV5-6 to TRBJ2-3, with D possibly matching TRBD2 (5 bases). The CDR3 consists of 11 residues. Trimming took 7 bases from V and 11 from J, leaving 14 bases between them. Germline CDR1 reads SGHDT; CDR2 reads YYEEEE. The CDR3 DNA reads as TGTGCCAGCTTCAAGAGGGCTGAGCAGTATTTT. Translating gives CASFKRAEQYF.

This rearrangement joins TRBV11-3 to TRBJ2-2; D is unclear. CDR3 length: 14 residues. V dropped 4 bases and J dropped 6 bases, with 12 bases sitting between them. CDR1 and CDR2 from the germline V gene are SGHNT and YENEEA. The CDR3 loop reads CASSSYPLAGELFF. For the CDR3, the DNA is TGTGCCAGCAGCTCCTACCCACTCGCCGGGGAGCTGTTTTTT.

The table lists this clonotype with a count of one. The chain couples TRBV7-9 to TRBJ1-4, with 7 bases that match TRBD1. The CDR3 is made up of 14 amino acids. Germline assignment: CDR1 SEHNR and CDR2 FQNEAQ (reference sequence). V dropped 5 bases and J dropped 6; count of bases not matched to a gene: 6. DNA of the CDR3: TGTGCCAGCAGCGTTAGGGGGCGCGATGAAAAACTGTTTTTT. Translation gives CASSVRGRDEKLFF. The full variable domain, its missing parts supplied by reference TRBV7-9 and TRBJ1-4, is DTGVSQNPRHKITKRGQNVTFRCDPISEHNRLYWYRQTLGQGPEFLTYFQNEAQLEKSRLLSDRFSAERPKGSFSTLEIQRTEQGDSAMYLCASSVRGRDEKLFFGSGTQLSVL.

J is TRBJ1-6 and V is TRBV25-1, with TRBD1 as a possible D gene (6 bases). This CDR3 has 16 residues. Trimming stripped 3 bases from V and 4 bases from J, with 13 bases between. Per germline, CDR1 MGHDK and CDR2 SYGVNS. CDR3 protein: CASSDLDSFYNSPLHF. CDR3 DNA: TGTGCCAGCAGTGATTTGGACAGTTTTTATAATTCACCCCTCCACTTT.